Reported below is one T cell receptor (beta chain). This CDR3 is 12 amino acids long. Germline V CDR1 and CDR2: SQVTM, ANQGSEA. V was pared by 7 bases and J by 10 bases, with 8 bases of the junction left unmatched. The data were taken from a study of blood T cell repertoires in COVID-19. In the study overall: Sites across the United States, Italy and Spain contributed samples from acute and convalescent COVID-19. Sources were T cells, B-cell-depleted T cells, or PBMCs; the material itself was cDNA or gDNA.

In the original processing: The authors estimated nucleated cell counts from reference gene primer amplification. Only in-frame clones appear in the TCRdb table, and some are missing; sequencing was by immunoSEQ multiplex PCR. V and J calls and clone size follow that table, whereas D and trimming were derived from the DNA. This table has roughly 190,000 clones, just under 90% appearing once. Sequencing was carried out using peripheral blood. The origin of this receptor is a man younger than 35 with active or convalescent COVID-19. V gene TRBV29-1 combines with J gene TRBJ2-1; 9 bases align to TRBD1. CDR3 sequence reads: CSGGQGFDEQFF. CDR3 DNA: TGCAGCGGGGGACAGGGTTTTGACGAGCAGTTCTTC.